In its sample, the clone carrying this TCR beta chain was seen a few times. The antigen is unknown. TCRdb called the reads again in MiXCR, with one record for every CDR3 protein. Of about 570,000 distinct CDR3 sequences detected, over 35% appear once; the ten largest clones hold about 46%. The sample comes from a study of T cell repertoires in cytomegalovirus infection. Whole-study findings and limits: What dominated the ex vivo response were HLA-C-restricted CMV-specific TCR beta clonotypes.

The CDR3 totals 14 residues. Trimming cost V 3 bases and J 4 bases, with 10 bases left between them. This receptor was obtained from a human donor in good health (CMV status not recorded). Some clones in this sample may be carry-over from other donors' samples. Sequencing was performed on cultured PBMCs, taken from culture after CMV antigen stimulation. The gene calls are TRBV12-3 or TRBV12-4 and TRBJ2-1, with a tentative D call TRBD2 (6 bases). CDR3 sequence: CASSFRERYNEQFF. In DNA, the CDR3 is TGTGCCAGCAGTTTTCGGGAGCGGTACAATGAGCAGTTCTTC.